The 14 T cell receptor beta chains presented below share a single source sample, sequenced in a study of CD8 T cells in ankylosing spondylitis. Each CDR3 protein is one row after TCRdb ran MiXCR on the 5' RACE reads. The table shows 250,000 to 300,000 distinct CDR3 sequences, with roughly 20% occurring only once. The sequenced sample was blood, either unsorted or a sorted T cell fraction (not recorded which). All receptors derive from a male donor with ankylosing spondylitis or in good health (not recorded which).

The V gene is TRBV5-1, the J gene TRBJ1-2; unclear D gene. The germline V and J ends were trimmed by 3 bases and 8 bases, with 14 bases remaining between them. The length of the CDR3 is 13 residues. The germline CDR1 and CDR2 sequences are SGHRS and YFSETQ. The CDR3 protein is CASSSNPIRGYTF. CDR3 nucleotides: TGCGCCAGCAGCTCAAATCCCATAAGGGGCTACACCTTC.

There are a few counts of this clonotype. The gene calls are TRBV20-1 and TRBJ2-6; no reliable D call. V was cut by 4 bases and J by 1 base, with 8 bases left in between. The germline V gene has CDR1 DFQATT and CDR2 SNEGSKA (reference sequence). This CDR3 region has 14 residues. The CDR3 nucleotides read TGCAGTGCTACCTTCGGATCTGGGGCCAACGTCCTGACTTTC. Its protein product is CSATFGSGANVLTF.

A few counts support this clonotype. The chain couples TRBV6-5 to TRBJ2-1, with 7 bases aligning to TRBD2. Germline assignment: CDR1 MNHEY and CDR2 SVGAGI. Trimming took 0 bases from V and 7 from J; bases not matched to a gene: 12. The CDR3 is made up of 17 amino acids. The CDR3 reads CASSYSPNSGPRNEQFF. CDR3 in DNA: TGTGCCAGCAGTTACTCGCCGAATAGCGGGCCTAGGAATGAGCAGTTCTTC.

The chain uses TRBV28 and TRBJ1-4, with D unclear. Germline V lookup: CDR1 MDHEN, CDR2 SYDVKM. The V gene lost 7 bases and the J gene lost 4 bases, with 13 bases spanning the gap. This CDR3 contains 14 residues. CDR3 protein: CASTSGRYNEKLFF. The CDR3 DNA is TGTGCCAGCACCTCGGGGAGATATAATGAAAAACTGTTTTTT.

This sequence joins TRBV18 and TRBJ1-3; D call uncertain. This CDR3 has 15 amino acids. CDR1 and CDR2 from the germline V gene are KGHSH and LQKENI. V lost 0 bases to trimming and J lost 0 bases, with 6 bases between them. The CDR3 coding sequence is TGTGCCAGCTCACCACCAACTGTCTCTGGAAACACCATATATTTT. As protein: CASSPPTVSGNTIYF. Drawing the rest from reference TRBV18 and TRBJ1-3, the complete variable domain is NAGVMQNPRHLVRRRGQEARLRCSPMKGHSHVYWYRQLPEEGLKFMVYLQKENIIDESGMPKERFSAEFPKEGPSILRIQQVVRGDSAAYFCASSPPTVSGNTIYFGEGSWLTVV.

This clonotype was seen at least ten times. The chain uses TRBV7-6 and TRBJ1-1, with D hard to call. The CDR3 runs 16 residues. Germline V gives CDR1 SGHVS, CDR2 FNYEAQ. Trimming cost V 5 bases and J 1 base, with 17 bases left between them. The CDR3 reads CASSPYLSSKNTEAFF. CDR3 in DNA: TGTGCCAGCAGCCCTTACCTGAGTAGTAAGAACACTGAAGCTTTCTTT.

The chain recombines TRBV28 with TRBJ2-7; 13 bases match TRBD2. The V segment lost 4 bases and the J segment 2 bases; nucleotides outside the gene matches: 11. This CDR3 is 18 amino acids long. Looked up from germline, CDR1 is MDHEN and CDR2 is SYDVKM. DNA of the CDR3: TGTGCCAGCAGTTCTGAGGGACTAGCGGGAATTCGTGCCTACGAGCAGTACGTC. This codes for CASSSEGLAGIRAYEQYV.

The rearrangement uses TRBV5-6 and TRBJ1-1; 7 bases line up with TRBD1. This CDR3 is 14 amino acids long. The V gene's germline CDR1 is SGHDT and CDR2 YYEEEE. V was pared by 4 bases and J by 2 bases, with 5 bases of the junction left unmatched. CDR3 in amino acids: CASSIGTVNTEAFF. Written as DNA, the CDR3 is TGTGCCAGCAGCATCGGGACAGTTAACACTGAAGCTTTCTTT.

The chain links TRBV9 to TRBJ2-7, with 7 bases lining up with TRBD1. The CDR3 spans 13 residues. Germline CDR1 and CDR2: SGDLS and YYNGEE. Trimming removed 0 bases from V and 7 bases from J; junction bases left unmatched: 4. Here the CDR3 DNA reads TGTGCCAGCAGCGTAGGGGACAGTAGTGAGCAGTACGTC. Its protein is CASSVGDSSEQYV.

The gene calls are TRBV2 and TRBJ2-1; D not resolved. The ends were cut back, 6 bases at V and 6 bases at J, with 12 bases in the middle. The V gene's germline CDR1 is SNHLY and CDR2 FYNNEI. This CDR3 is built from 13 residues. CDR3 sequence reads: CASSVQVSNEQFF. The CDR3 DNA reads TGTGCCAGCAGCGTGCAGGTTAGCAATGAGCAGTTCTTC.

This chain uses TRBV28 with TRBJ2-5, with D perhaps TRBD1 (5 bases). V was pared by 3 bases and J by 4 bases, with 15 bases between. Germline CDR1 reads MDHEN; CDR2 reads SYDVKM. The CDR3 runs to 15 residues. The CDR3 DNA sequence: TGTGCCAGCAGTTTTTTAGGACACTCGGGAGAGACCCAGTACTTC. It specifies CASSFLGHSGETQYF.

This clonotype was picked up a small number of times. This chain joins TRBV7-2 and TRBJ2-3, with TRBD2 matching 14 bases. Germline CDR1 reads SGHTA; CDR2 reads FQGNSA. This CDR3 spans 16 amino acids. Trimming removed 5 bases from V and 5 bases from J; junction bases left unmatched: 6. The CDR3: CASSPTSGGAGDTQYF. The CDR3 coding sequence is TGTGCCAGCAGCCCGACTAGCGGGGGGGCTGGAGATACGCAGTATTTT.

This clonotype came up many times. The gene calls are TRBV29-1 and TRBJ2-3, with TRBD2 matching 9 bases. Per the germline V gene, CDR1 is SQVTM and CDR2 is ANQGSEA. The CDR3 extends over 15 amino acids. The V and J ends lost 7 bases and 6 bases, in that order; junction bases with no gene match: 14. CDR3 protein: CSAQGLAGNLDTQYF. CDR3 DNA sequence: TGCAGCGCCCAGGGGCTAGCGGGGAATTTGGATACGCAGTATTTT.

V gene TRBV18 combines with J gene TRBJ2-5; D not resolved. CDR3 length equals 13 residues. Trimming cost V 5 bases and J 1 base, with 8 bases left between them. The germline CDR1 and CDR2 sequences are KGHSH and LQKENI. Here the CDR3 DNA reads TGTGCCAGCTCAAAAGGTCCCCAAGAGACCCAGTACTTC. Translated: CASSKGPQETQYF.